These T cell receptor beta chains were read from a single sample in a study of CD8 T cells in ankylosing spondylitis. TCRdb itself ran the 5' RACE reads through MiXCR, one entry per CDR3 protein. The sample holds 250,000 to 350,000 distinct CDR3 sequences, about 20% seen once. The sample consisted of blood, either unsorted or a sorted T cell fraction (not recorded which). The receptors were sampled from a male donor with ankylosing spondylitis or in good health (not recorded which). CDR3s include the opening cysteine and the closing phenylalanine or tryptophan. D genes are given only for firm matches. Clone size is given for some rows only: seen once, a few or many times, or a class if the clone is expanded.

>TRBJ2-1|NA|NA|TRBV7-2
TGTGCCAGCAGCTTAGCGGGGAGGACAGGAACCTACAATGAGCAGTTCTTC
CASSLAGRTGTYNEQFF
>TRBJ1-1|TRBD1|NA|TRBV7-2
TGTGCCAGCAGCTTTGGACAGGGGTATGTGGAAGCTTTCTTT
CASSFGQGYVEAFF
>TRBJ2-3|TRBD2|NA|TRBV6-1
TGTGCCAGCAGTGAGTACACTAGCGGGGACCCCACAGATACGCAGTATTTT
CASSEYTSGDPTDTQYF
>TRBJ2-1|TRBD2|few|TRBV10-3
TGTGCCATCAGTGAGACCCTGATTCCTAGCGGGAGGGACAATGAGCAGTTCTTC
CAISETLIPSGRDNEQFF
>TRBJ2-1|TRBD2|few|TRBV28
TGTGCCAGCAGTTTAAGGGCGGGAGGTTACTACAATGAGCAGTTCTTC
CASSLRAGGYYNEQFF
>TRBJ1-2|TRBD1|NA|TRBV12-3/TRBV12-4
TGTGCCAGCAGTACCGACAGGGGAGAGAACTATGGCTACACCTTC
CASSTDRGENYGYTF
>TRBJ1-4|NA|NA|TRBV11-2
TGTGCCAGCAGCCAATCGCCGTCAACTAATGAAAAACTGTTTTTT
CASSQSPSTNEKLFF
>TRBJ1-1|TRBD1|NA|TRBV3-1
TGTGCCAGCAGCCTTAGACAGGGGAGGACTGAAGCTTTCTTT
CASSLRQGRTEAFF
>TRBJ2-1|NA|NA|TRBV2
TGTGCCAGCAGTGAAGTAGTTGCTTCCAATGAGCAGTTCTTC
CASSEVVASNEQFF
>TRBJ2-3|NA|NA|TRBV6-1
TGTGCCAGCAGTAGCGGTTCCTGGGATACGCAGTATTTT
CASSSGSWDTQYF
>TRBJ2-5|TRBD1|NA|TRBV2
TGTGCCAGCAGTGAGAGGACAGGGCGGGAGACCCAGTACTTC
CASSERTGRETQYF
>TRBJ2-5|TRBD1|NA|TRBV4-1
TGCGCCAGCAGCCAAGTAGGGGGCGGCGAGACCCAGTACTTC
CASSQVGGGETQYF
>TRBJ2-5|NA|many|TRBV4-1
TGCGCCAGCAGCCAAGAATCCAGGGTGGAGACCCAGTACTTC
CASSQESRVETQYF
>TRBJ2-5|NA|NA|TRBV4-2
TGTGCCAGCAGCCAAGAGGAACAGACCCAGTACTTC
CASSQEEQTQYF
>TRBJ1-6|TRBD1|few|TRBV10-3
TGTGCCGGACGGGGGACAGGAGATAATTCACCCCTCCACTTT
CAGRGTGDNSPLHF
>TRBJ1-6|TRBD1|NA|TRBV3-1
TGTGCCAGCTGGACAGGGACGACTAATTCACCCCTCCACTTT
CASWTGTTNSPLHF
>TRBJ2-3|TRBD1|NA|TRBV27
TGTGCCAGGCAGGGGGTAGGGGGAGATACGCAGTATTTT
CARQGVGGDTQYF
>TRBJ1-3|NA|NA|TRBV20-1
TGCAGTGCTAGAGATTTTGGGGGGAGCTCTGGAAACACCATATATTTT
CSARDFGGSSGNTIYF
>TRBJ2-3|TRBD2|few|TRBV12-3/TRBV12-4
TGTGCCAGCACTTCAAATAGCGGGAGCACAGATACGCAGTATTTT
CASTSNSGSTDTQYF
>TRBJ1-1|TRBD1|few|TRBV7-3
TGTGCCAGCAGCATCGACAGGGGGGTTAACACTGAAGCTTTCTTT
CASSIDRGVNTEAFF
>TRBJ2-1|NA|NA|TRBV3-1
TGTGCCAGCAGCCCCAAGGACCGGGATGAGCAGTTCTTC
CASSPKDRDEQFF
>TRBJ1-5|NA|few|TRBV6-1
TGTGCCAGCAGTGATGGGCCCAATCAGCCCCAGCATTTT
CASSDGPNQPQHF
>TRBJ2-3|NA|few|TRBV5-1
TGCGCCAGCAGCTCCGGGACTTCTAGCACAGATACGCAGTATTTT
CASSSGTSSTDTQYF
>TRBJ1-4|NA|NA|TRBV3-1
TGTGCCAGCAGCCAAGGGCAGGGGTATGATGAAAAACTGTTTTTT
CASSQGQGYDEKLFF
>TRBJ2-4|TRBD1|many|TRBV12-3/TRBV12-4
TGTGCCAGCAGTTCCCGGGACAGGGTTGATAAGAACATTCAGTACTTC
CASSSRDRVDKNIQYF
>TRBJ1-6|NA|few|TRBV20-1
TGCAGTGCCCCAGTTGACAGGTTCGGCTCCTATAATTCACCCCTCCACTTT
CSAPVDRFGSYNSPLHF
>TRBJ1-2|NA|few|TRBV20-1
TGCAGTGCTTATGCCGGGGGTAACTATGGCTACACCTTC
CSAYAGGNYGYTF
>TRBJ1-2|NA|NA|TRBV5-1
TGCGCCAGCAGCTTGGAAGGCCAGGGGACGCGGGGCTACACCTTC
CASSLEGQGTRGYTF
>TRBJ2-2|TRBD2|few|TRBV5-1
TGCGCCAGCCTCGGACTAGCGGGAACCGGGGAGCTGTTTTTT
CASLGLAGTGELFF
>TRBJ1-1|NA|many|TRBV5-1
TGCGCCAGCAGCTTTCAGATGAACACTGAAGCTTTCTTT
CASSFQMNTEAFF
>TRBJ2-3|NA|few|TRBV21-1
TGTGCCAGCAGCATATGGGGGCAAGACCGAGATACGCAGTATTTT
CASSIWGQDRDTQYF
>TRBJ2-5|NA|few|TRBV7-2
TGTGCCAGCAGCTTAGGACAGCCCGGAAGCCAAGAGACCCAGTACTTC
CASSLGQPGSQETQYF
>TRBJ2-5|TRBD2|NA|TRBV13
TGTGCCAGCAGCTCCTCTAGCGGGGTGCCCCAAGAGACCCAGTACTTC
CASSSSSGVPQETQYF
>TRBJ2-1|TRBD2|NA|TRBV19
TGTGCCAGTACCCAAGGACTAGCCCGTTTCTACAATGAGCAGTTCTTC
CASTQGLARFYNEQFF
>TRBJ1-1|TRBD1|few|TRBV7-3
TGTGCCAGCAGCCCCACCGGGACAGGGTGGGTTACTGAAGCTTTCTTT
CASSPTGTGWVTEAFF
>TRBJ2-3|NA|many|TRBV10-1
TGCGCCAGCAGTGATGCGACTCTCACTACAGATACGCAGTATTTT
CASSDATLTTDTQYF
>TRBJ2-1|TRBD1|NA|TRBV29-1
TGCAGCGCAATGACAGGGGGGTCCTACAATGAACAGTTCTTC
CSAMTGGSYNEQFF
>TRBJ1-1|NA|NA|TRBV3-1
TGTGCCAGCAGCCAAGGGGGGGTCTTGGGTACTGAAGCTTTCTTT
CASSQGGVLGTEAFF
>TRBJ2-1|TRBD2|few|TRBV5-1
TGCGCCAGCAAGCTAGCGGTCTCCTACAATGAGCAGTTCTTC
CASKLAVSYNEQFF
>TRBJ2-1|NA|many|TRBV10-3
TGTGCCATCAGTGAGTCGGGGTACAATGAGCAGTTCTTC
CAISESGYNEQFF
>TRBJ2-2|TRBD2|NA|TRBV2
TGTGCCAGCAGATCACCGGCGGGGGGCGATTCCTCCGGGGAGCTGTTTTTT
CASRSPAGGDSSGELFF
>TRBJ1-1|NA|NA|TRBV5-5
TGTGCCAGCGGCCCCCGGGGCTCTGAAGCTTTCTTT
CASGPRGSEAFF
>TRBJ2-2|TRBD2|NA|TRBV20-1
TGCAGTGCTAGAGTGGCGGGGGGGCCGACCGGGGAGCTGTTTTTT
CSARVAGGPTGELFF
>TRBJ2-5|NA|NA|TRBV6-6
TGTGCCAGCAGTTACGCAGAGACCCAGTACTTC
CASSYAETQYF
>TRBJ2-2|NA|NA|TRBV7-7
TGTGCTAGCAGCTTATTCGCAGGCCCGAACACCGGGGAGCTGTTTTTT
CASSLFAGPNTGELFF
>TRBJ1-2|TRBD1|few|TRBV20-1
TGCAGTGCCTCAAGACAGGGGTTGGACTATGGCTACACCTTC
CSASRQGLDYGYTF